This is a list of T cell receptor beta chains from one sample in a study of OX40 agonist ivuxolimab in advanced cancers. Generated by immunoSEQ multiplex PCR, the TCRdb table keeps only in-frame clones and is missing some. The table includes 50,000 to 65,000 clones, more than 85% detected once. The material was CD4+ or CD8+ T cells sorted from blood, obtained in a trial of the OX40 agonist ivuxolimab. Every receptor here comes from an adult with an advanced solid tumor such as melanoma, head and neck, liver or kidney cancer. The CDR3 runs from the conserved cysteine through the conserved F or W. The order of the fields is CDR3 protein, V gene, CDR3 length, J gene.

CDR3 protein: CASSQDVGSYEQYF
V gene: TRBV4-1
CDR3 length: 14
J gene: TRBJ2-7

CDR3 protein: CASSFQGVSEKLFF
V gene: TRBV7-8
CDR3 length: 14
J gene: TRBJ1-4

CDR3 protein: CASSLGTSGYEQYF
V gene: TRBV27
CDR3 length: 14
J gene: TRBJ2-7

CDR3 protein: CASSLDAITGGSPLHF
V gene: TRBV5-4
CDR3 length: 16
J gene: TRBJ1-6

CDR3 protein: CASSLLIAGEDGNPDTQYF
V gene: TRBV7-9
CDR3 length: 19
J gene: TRBJ2-3

CDR3 protein: CASSQVIDNEQFF
V gene: TRBV4-1
CDR3 length: 13
J gene: TRBJ2-1

CDR3 protein: CASRHSYEQYF
V gene: TRBV6-1
CDR3 length: 11
J gene: TRBJ2-7

CDR3 protein: CASSLYREETQYF
V gene: TRBV27
CDR3 length: 13
J gene: TRBJ2-5

CDR3 protein: CSVDLGLAPYNEQFF
V gene: TRBV29-1
CDR3 length: 15
J gene: TRBJ2-1

CDR3 protein: CASSLGGQGNTEAFF
V gene: TRBV5-1
CDR3 length: 15
J gene: TRBJ1-1

CDR3 protein: CASSFGQGHEQFF
V gene: TRBV11-2
CDR3 length: 13
J gene: TRBJ2-1

CDR3 protein: CAGSSTDTQYF
V gene: TRBV2
CDR3 length: 11
J gene: TRBJ2-3

CDR3 protein: CASSFGTDNNEQFF
V gene: TRBV5-6
CDR3 length: 14
J gene: TRBJ2-1

CDR3 protein: CASSLGPGAQHEQYF
V gene: TRBV11-3
CDR3 length: 15
J gene: TRBJ2-7

CDR3 protein: CASSQGGLSYEQYF
V gene: TRBV4-1
CDR3 length: 14
J gene: TRBJ2-7

CDR3 protein: CATSATNIQYF
V gene: TRBV15
CDR3 length: 11
J gene: TRBJ2-4

CDR3 protein: CASSDDTSGVGYEQYF
V gene: TRBV5-6
CDR3 length: 16
J gene: TRBJ2-7

CDR3 protein: CASSLVGLAAHEQYF
V gene: TRBV7-9
CDR3 length: 15
J gene: TRBJ2-7

CDR3 protein: CASSTTNTGELFF
V gene: TRBV6-5
CDR3 length: 13
J gene: TRBJ2-2

CDR3 protein: CASGFGVDEQFF
V gene: TRBV12-5
CDR3 length: 12
J gene: TRBJ2-1

CDR3 protein: CASSPAVNYEQYF
V gene: TRBV19
CDR3 length: 13
J gene: TRBJ2-7

CDR3 protein: CASSSLGRETQYF
V gene: TRBV27
CDR3 length: 13
J gene: TRBJ2-5

CDR3 protein: CASSVQGDYGYTF
V gene: TRBV6-5
CDR3 length: 13
J gene: TRBJ1-2

CDR3 protein: CASSPLSGTTNEQFF
V gene: TRBV4-3
CDR3 length: 15
J gene: TRBJ2-1

CDR3 protein: CASSPNSYEQYF
V gene: TRBV4-2
CDR3 length: 12
J gene: TRBJ2-7

CDR3 protein: CASSLYWGTSTYNEQFF
V gene: TRBV11-2
CDR3 length: 17
J gene: TRBJ2-1

CDR3 protein: CASSIDGELFF
V gene: TRBV7-3
CDR3 length: 11
J gene: TRBJ2-2